The entry below gives a single T cell receptor (beta chain) sequence along with its context. What it binds is not known. Other DNA sequences within the sample encode an identical CDR3. The sample comes from a study of cytomegalovirus exposure and HLA in healthy donors. The PCR ran on 60 Vbeta and 13 Jbeta primers. Sequenced by immunoSEQ multiplex PCR; TCRdb stores in-frame clones only, minus some. The sample consists of around 170,000 clones, just over 75% of them appearing once. CDR3 size: 15 residues. Germline values: CDR1 MNHEY, CDR2 SVGAGI. Trimming removed 2 bases from V and 1 base from J, with 9 bases in between. Study results and caveats: Being productive about 90% or about 30% of the time was typical of most TCR beta V segments in an earlier analysis.

The sequence was obtained from a man aged 18 to 30 in good health and CMV-seronegative. The chain links TRBV6-5 to TRBJ2-1; maybe TRBD2 (6 bases). The sequenced sample was PBMCs. The CDR3 DNA is TGTGCCAGCAGTTACGGGGGGTCTTCCTACAATGAGCAGTTCTTC. The encoded protein is CASSYGGSSYNEQFF.